This TCR beta chain originates from a study of T-cell memory formation after mild COVID-19. The authors produced TCR alpha and TCR beta cDNA libraries with sample barcodes and UMIs by 5'RACE using constant-segment primers. TCRdb recomputed calls from the 5' RACE reads with MiXCR, one row per CDR3 protein. The sample includes 55,000 to 75,000 distinct CDR3 sequences, around a quarter of them seen just once. The junction had 11 bases not matched to a gene; V was cut back by 8 bases and J by 1 base. The CDR3 covers 15 residues. From germline, CDR1 is SGHRS and CDR2 YFSETQ. This clonotype was counted a few times. The target antigen is unknown. Broader study findings: Day 37-peaking second-wave clones had unconfirmed SARS-CoV-2 specificity. Day 15 to 85 contracting clones showed balanced CD4/CD8; later expanders leaned CD4+. Prior to infection, memory already included some responding clones, suggesting cross-reactive memory joined.

The source of this sequence is a man between 18 and 29 years old who had mild COVID-19 (a few samples of this study predate the infection). Cell type and time point are not known. Sequencing was performed on PBMCs or a T cell subset sorted from them (not recorded which). The V gene is TRBV5-1, the J gene TRBJ2-5, with 7 bases identical to TRBD1. The CDR3: CASGLRDRPQETQYF. The DNA for the CDR3 is TGCGCCAGTGGCCTTCGGGACAGACCCCAAGAGACCCAGTACTTC.